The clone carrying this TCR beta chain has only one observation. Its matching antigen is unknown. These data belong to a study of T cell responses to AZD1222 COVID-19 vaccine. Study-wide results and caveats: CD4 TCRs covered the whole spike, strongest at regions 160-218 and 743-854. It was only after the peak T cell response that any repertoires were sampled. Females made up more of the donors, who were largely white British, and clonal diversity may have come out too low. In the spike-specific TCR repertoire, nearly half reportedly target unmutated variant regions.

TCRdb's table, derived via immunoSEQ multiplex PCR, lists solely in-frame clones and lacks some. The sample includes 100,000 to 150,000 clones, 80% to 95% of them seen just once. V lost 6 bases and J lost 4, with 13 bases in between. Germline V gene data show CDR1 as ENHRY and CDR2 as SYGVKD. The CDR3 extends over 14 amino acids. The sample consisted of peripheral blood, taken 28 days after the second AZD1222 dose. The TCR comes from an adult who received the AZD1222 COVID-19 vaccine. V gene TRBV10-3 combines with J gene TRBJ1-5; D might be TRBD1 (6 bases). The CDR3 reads CAIRGATGNQPQHF. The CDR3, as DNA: TGTGCCATCAGGGGGGCAACAGGGAATCAGCCCCAGCATTTT.